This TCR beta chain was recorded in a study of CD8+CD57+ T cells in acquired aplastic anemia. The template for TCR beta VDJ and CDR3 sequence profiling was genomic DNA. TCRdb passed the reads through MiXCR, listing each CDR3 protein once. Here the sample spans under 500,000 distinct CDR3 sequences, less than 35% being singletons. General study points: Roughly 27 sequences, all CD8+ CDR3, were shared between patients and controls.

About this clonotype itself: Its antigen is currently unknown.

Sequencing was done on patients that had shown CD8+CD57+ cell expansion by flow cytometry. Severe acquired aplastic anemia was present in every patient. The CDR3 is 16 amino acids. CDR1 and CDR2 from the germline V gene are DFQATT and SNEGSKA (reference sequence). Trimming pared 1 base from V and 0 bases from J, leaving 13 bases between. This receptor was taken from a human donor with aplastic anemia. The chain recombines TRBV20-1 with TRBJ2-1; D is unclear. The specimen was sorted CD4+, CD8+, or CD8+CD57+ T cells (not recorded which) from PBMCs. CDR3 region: CSARASGGSSYNEQFF. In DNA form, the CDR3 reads TGCAGTGCTAGAGCATCGGGCGGAAGCTCCTACAATGAGCAGTTCTTC.